This TCR beta chain was identified in a study of early stage breast cancer tumors. Profiled with immunoSEQ multiplex PCR; TCRdb holds only in-frame clones, not every one. Among more than 60,000 clones, roughly 84% were seen once, and the ten largest hold roughly 3.2%. The sequenced sample consisted of blood. This TCR derives from a person in their sixties with breast cancer.

The CDR3: CASKQRRTNEKLFF. Written as DNA, the CDR3 is TGTGCCAGCAAACAGCGAAGAACTAATGAAAAACTGTTTTTT. J is TRBJ1-4 and V is TRBV2; D call uncertain. CDR3 length: 14 residues. The V end was cut by 7 bases, the J end by 1 base, with 10 bases between. Germline assignment: CDR1 SNHLY and CDR2 FYNNEI.